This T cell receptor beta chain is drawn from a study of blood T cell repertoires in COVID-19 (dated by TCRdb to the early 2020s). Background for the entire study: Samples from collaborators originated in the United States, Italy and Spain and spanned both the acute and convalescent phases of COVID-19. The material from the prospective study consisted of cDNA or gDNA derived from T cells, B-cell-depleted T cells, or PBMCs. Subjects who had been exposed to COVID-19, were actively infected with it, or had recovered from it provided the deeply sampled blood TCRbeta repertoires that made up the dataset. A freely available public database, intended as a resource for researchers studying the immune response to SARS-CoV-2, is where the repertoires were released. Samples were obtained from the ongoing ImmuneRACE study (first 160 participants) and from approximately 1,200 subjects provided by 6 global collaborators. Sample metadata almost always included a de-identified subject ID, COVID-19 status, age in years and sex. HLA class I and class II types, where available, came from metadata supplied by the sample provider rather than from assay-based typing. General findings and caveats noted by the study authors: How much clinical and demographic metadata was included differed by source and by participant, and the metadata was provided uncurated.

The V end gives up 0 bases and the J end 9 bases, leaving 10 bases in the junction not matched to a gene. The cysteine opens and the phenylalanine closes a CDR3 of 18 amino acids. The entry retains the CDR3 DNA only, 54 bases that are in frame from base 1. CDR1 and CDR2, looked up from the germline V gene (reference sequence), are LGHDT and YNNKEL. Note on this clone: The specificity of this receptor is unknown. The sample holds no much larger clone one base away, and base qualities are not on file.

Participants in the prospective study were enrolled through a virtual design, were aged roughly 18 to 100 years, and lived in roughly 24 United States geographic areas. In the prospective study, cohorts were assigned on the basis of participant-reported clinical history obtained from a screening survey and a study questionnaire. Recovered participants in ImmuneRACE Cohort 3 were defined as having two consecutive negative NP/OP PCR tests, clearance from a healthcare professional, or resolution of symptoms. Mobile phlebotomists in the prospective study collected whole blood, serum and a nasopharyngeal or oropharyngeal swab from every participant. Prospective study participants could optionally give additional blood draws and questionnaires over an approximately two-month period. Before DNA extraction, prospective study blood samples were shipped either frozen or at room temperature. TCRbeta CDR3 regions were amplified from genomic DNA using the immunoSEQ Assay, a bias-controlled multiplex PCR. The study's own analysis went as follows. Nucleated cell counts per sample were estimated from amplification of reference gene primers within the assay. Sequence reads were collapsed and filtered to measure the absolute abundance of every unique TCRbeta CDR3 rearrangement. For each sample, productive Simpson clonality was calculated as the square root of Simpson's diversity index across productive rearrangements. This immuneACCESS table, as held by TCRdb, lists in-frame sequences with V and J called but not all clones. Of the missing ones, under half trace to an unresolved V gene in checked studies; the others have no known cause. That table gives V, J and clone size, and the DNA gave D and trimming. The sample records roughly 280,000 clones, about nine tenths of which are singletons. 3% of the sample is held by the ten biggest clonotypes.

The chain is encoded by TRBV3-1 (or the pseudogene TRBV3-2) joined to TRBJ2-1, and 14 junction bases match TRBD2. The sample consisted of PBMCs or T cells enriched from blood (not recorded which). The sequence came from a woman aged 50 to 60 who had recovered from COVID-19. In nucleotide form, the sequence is TGTGCCAGCAGCCAAGATAGAGGGACTAGCGGGAGTATAGGTGAGCAGTTCTTC. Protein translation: CASSQDRGTSGSIGEQFF.